What follows is one T cell receptor (beta chain) and its context. Its antigen is unknown. The germline gives CDR1 GTSNPN, CDR2 SVGIG (reference sequence). The CDR3 extends over 13 amino acids. The ends were cut back, 0 bases at V and 3 bases at J, with 5 bases in the middle. This entry is derived from a study of STAT3 mutations in large granular lymphocyte leukemia. Findings and caveats of the study: After therapy, about 35% of the 18 patients switched clonotypes, all new clones STAT3 wild type. Every T-cell large granular lymphocyte leukemia patient had at least one immunodominant TCR beta clonotype. Differing intervals and regimens complicate linking therapy response to clone burden. Persisting codominant clonotypes may have hidden a small pathogenic clone.

Using immunoSEQ multiplex PCR, the repertoire was profiled, and TCRdb retains in-frame clones only, with some absent. The table includes some 5,000 clones, less than 65% detected once. This clonotype was sampled from a man in his 60s with T-cell large granular lymphocyte leukemia. Some clones in this sample may be carry-over from other donors' samples. The chain has TRBV30 and TRBJ1-4; D remains ambiguous. Material: peripheral blood mononuclear cells. CDR3 protein: CAWSVRANEKLFF. CDR3 DNA sequence: TGTGCCTGGAGTGTACGGGCTAATGAAAAACTGTTTTTT.